The 12 T cell receptor beta chains reported below all come from one sample, sequenced in a study of human T cells and chemical hapten exposure. Regarding time point: patch test 3, about 24 weeks after DPC sensitization. Sample treatment: therapeutic diphenylcyclopropenone sensitization with weekly scalp DPC. The study extracted total RNA from unfractionated whole blood. Via MiXCR, TCRdb re-called the RACE reads, giving one row per CDR3 protein. This table has just under 40,000 distinct CDR3 sequences, 12% appearing once. The sequences come from whole blood, collected in connection with sensitization to the hapten diphenylcyclopropenone (DPC). The receptors originated from a woman aged 40-49 years with alopecia areata. Some clones in this sample may be carry-over from other donors' samples.

This clonotype was counted only a few times. The chain carries TRBV29-1 and TRBJ1-2, with 10 positions matching TRBD1. Per germline, CDR1 SQVTM and CDR2 ANQGSEA. V shed 3 bases, J shed 5 bases, and the junction held 3 bases outside the gene matches. CDR3 length equals 13 residues. This CDR3 reads CSVERQGAYGYTF. The CDR3 region has the DNA TGCAGCGTTGAGAGACAGGGGGCGTATGGCTACACCTTC. The full variable domain, completed using reference TRBV29-1 and TRBJ1-2, is SAVISQKPSRDICQRGTSLTIQCQVDSQVTMMFWYRQQPGQSLTLIATANQGSEATYESGFVIDKFPISRPNLTFSTLTVSNMSPEDSSIYLCSVERQGAYGYTFGSGTRLTVV.

This clonotype was observed at least ten times. The chain employs TRBV15 and TRBJ1-2; perhaps TRBD1 as D (6 bases). The CDR3 runs 16 residues. V shed 0 bases and J shed 4 bases, with 15 bases lying between them. CDR1 is LNHNV and CDR2 is YYDKDF in the germline V gene (reference sequence). This chain's CDR3 is CATSRDLPGQGYGYTF. In DNA, the CDR3 is TGTGCCACCAGCAGAGATCTTCCGGGACAAGGCTATGGCTACACCTTC.

This chain's CDR3 is CASSFRDSVSYEQYF. CDR3 DNA: TGCGCCAGCAGCTTCCGGGACAGCGTCTCCTACGAGCAGTACTTC. This chain links TRBV5-1 with TRBJ2-7, with TRBD1 identical over 7 bases. CDR1 and CDR2 (germline): SGHRS, YFSETQ. This CDR3 has 15 amino acids. V gave up 2 bases and J gave up 0 bases; unmatched junction bases: 5. Looking up the rest from reference TRBV5-1 and TRBJ2-7 gives the full variable domain: KAGVTQTPRYLIKTRGQQVTLSCSPISGHRSVSWYQQTPGQGLQFLFEYFSETQRNKGNFPGRFSGRQFSNSRSEMNVSTLELGDSALYLCASSFRDSVSYEQYFGPGTRLTVT.

This chain connects TRBV29-1 to TRBJ2-5; D gene ambiguous. V shed 6 bases and J shed 4 bases, with 15 bases lying between them. Germline assignment: CDR1 SQVTM and CDR2 ANQGSEA. The CDR3 runs to 13 residues. The CDR3 here is CSVGPRVSETQYF. CDR3 DNA sequence: TGCAGCGTGGGCCCCCGGGTCTCAGAGACCCAGTACTTC.

This clonotype was recorded at least ten times. The chain couples TRBV27 to TRBJ2-2; D call uncertain. Between the trimmed V and J ends, which lost 7 bases and 5 bases, there was a span of 11 bases. The germline V gene encodes CDR1 MNHEY and CDR2 SMNVEV (reference sequence). The CDR3 is 13 amino acids. CDR3 DNA: TGTGCCAGCACCGCCTGGGGAACCGGGGAGCTGTTTTTT. It encodes CASTAWGTGELFF.

The CDR3 DNA is TGCAGTGCTAGGCTAGACACTCCCGGTGGCTACACCTTC. Protein sequence: CSARLDTPGGYTF. This sequence joins TRBV20-1 and TRBJ1-2, with no clear D. V was trimmed by 3 bases and J by 7 bases, leaving 15 bases between them. The CDR3 contains 13 residues. CDR1 and CDR2 from the germline V gene are DFQATT and SNEGSKA (reference sequence).

The chain uses TRBV29-1 and TRBJ1-1; D is ambiguous. The CDR3 is made up of 10 amino acids. Between the trimmed V and J ends, which lost 7 bases and 5 bases, there was a span of 8 bases. Per germline, CDR1 SQVTM and CDR2 ANQGSEA. DNA of the CDR3: TGCAGCGCGTCGAGGACTGAAGCTTTCTTT. The encoded protein is CSASRTEAFF.

This clonotype occurred many times. The J gene is TRBJ1-5, the V gene TRBV29-1, with 9 bases matching TRBD1. The CDR3 spans 12 residues. J lost 6 bases, V lost 6 bases, and 3 bases had no gene match. Germline loops: CDR1 SQVTM, CDR2 ANQGSEA. CDR3 bases: TGCAGCGTGGGACAGGGAGGTCAGCCCCAGCATTTT. This gives the protein CSVGQGGQPQHF.

The CDR3 DNA is TGTGCCACCAGCAAGGACAGGGCAAGGGAGCAGTACTTC. It translates to CATSKDRAREQYF. V usage is TRBV15 and J usage is TRBJ2-7; 8 bases agree with TRBD1. CDR3 length equals 13 residues. The V and J ends lost 4 bases and 7 bases, in that order; junction bases with no gene match: 6. Germline V gives CDR1 LNHNV, CDR2 YYDKDF (reference sequence).

This clonotype was observed at least ten times. The chain has TRBV28 and TRBJ2-7; D is perhaps TRBD2 (5 bases). V was clipped by 7 bases and J by 4 bases, with 8 bases between them. CDR3 size: 11 residues. Germline V gives CDR1 MDHEN, CDR2 SYDVKM. The CDR3 coding sequence is TGTGCCAGCACGGAGCGGTACGAGCAGTACTTC. Encoded protein: CASTERYEQYF.

This sequence joins TRBV5-1 and TRBJ2-7; 14 nucleotides align to TRBD2. CDR3 length: 18 residues. The germline V gene has CDR1 SGHRS and CDR2 YFSETQ. Unmatched junction bases numbered 9, after V lost 4 bases and J lost 0 bases. CDR3 DNA sequence: TGCGCCAGCAGCGTAGGAGGACTAGCGGGAGGCCCCTCCTACGAGCAGTACTTC. It translates to CASSVGGLAGGPSYEQYF.

This clonotype was detected ten times or more. The CDR3 DNA reads TGTGCCAGCAGCTCACGTTATAATTCACCCCTCCACTTT. It encodes CASSSRYNSPLHF. V usage is TRBV14 and J usage is TRBJ1-6; the D is unclear. The V end was cut by 5 bases, the J end by 4 bases, with 6 bases between. This CDR3 has 13 residues. Germline V gives CDR1 SGHDN, CDR2 FVKESK.